The rows below give T cell receptor beta chains drawn from one sample of a study of blood T cells in healthy people across ages. TCRdb independently ran MiXCR on the 5' RACE reads; one entry per CDR3 protein. Of over 500,000 distinct CDR3 sequences listed, around 52% are singletons. Sequenced: blood. The receptor source for this set is a woman older than 75 in good health. Both conserved end residues are part of each CDR3. Fields, in order: clone size, J gene, D gene, V gene, CDR3 protein, CDR3 DNA. A D gene is named only where the DNA matches it firmly. Clone size is shown for a subset of rows, as once, few, many or a class of expanded clone.

NA,TRBJ2-7,NA,TRBV6-2/TRBV6-3,CASSYDRSYGQYF,TGTGCCAGCAGTTACGACAGATCCTACGGGCAGTACTTC
few,TRBJ1-5,NA,TRBV20-1,CSAHRLQDPNQPQHF,TGCAGTGCTCATCGCTTGCAGGATCCAAATCAGCCCCAGCATTTT
few,TRBJ2-7,NA,TRBV25-1,CASSESVGRGRNEQYF,TGTGCCAGCAGTGAATCGGTGGGACGCGGTCGGAACGAGCAGTACTTC
NA,TRBJ1-2,TRBD1,TRBV29-1,CSGRQGESYGYTF,TGCAGCGGACGACAGGGGGAGAGCTATGGCTACACCTTC
NA,TRBJ2-3,NA,TRBV27,CASSLSHWRGREDTQYF,TGTGCCAGCAGTTTAAGTCATTGGCGGGGGCGTGAAGATACGCAGTATTTT
NA,TRBJ2-6,NA,TRBV5-1,CASSLADSSGANVLTF,TGCGCCAGCAGCTTGGCCGACAGCTCTGGGGCCAACGTCCTGACTTTC
NA,TRBJ1-2,NA,TRBV15,CATRDAGGYTF,TGTGCCACCAGGGACGCAGGCGGCTACACCTTC
many,TRBJ2-5,NA,TRBV7-9,CASSFIGETQYF,TGTGCCAGCAGCTTCATCGGAGAGACCCAGTACTTC
many,TRBJ2-1,TRBD2,TRBV7-6,CASSLAGGPWNEQFF,TGTGCCAGCAGCCTAGCGGGAGGGCCGTGGAATGAGCAGTTCTTC
NA,TRBJ2-1,TRBD2,TRBV5-1,CASSFNGLAGVYNEQFF,TGCGCCAGCAGCTTCAACGGACTAGCGGGAGTCTACAATGAGCAGTTCTTC